These 24 T cell receptor beta chains were sequenced from one sample in a study of neoadjuvant anti-PD-1 for oral cavity cancer. Generated by immunoSEQ multiplex PCR, the TCRdb table keeps only in-frame clones and is missing some. The sample has 6,000 to 8,500 clones; 47% are singletons. The sample was tumor tissue, taken before nivolumab (anti-PD-1) treatment. The source is a person aged 35 to 85 with oral cavity squamous cell carcinoma.

This clone was found a few times. This sequence joins TRBV19 and TRBJ2-5; possibly TRBD1 for D (6 bases). The germline V gene has CDR1 LNHDA and CDR2 SQIVND (reference sequence). V was pared by 5 bases and J by 4 bases, with 11 bases between. The CDR3 consists of 13 residues. The CDR3 reads CASSLEGGETQYF. CDR3 nucleotides: TGTGCCAGTAGTCTCGAAGGGGGAGAGACCCAGTACTTC.

Turning to this clone: It differs at one base from a far larger clone, so likely a read error. V and J are TRBV21-1 and TRBJ1-5; the table gives TRBD1 as D, unverified against the DNA. TRBV21-1 is a documented pseudogene. CDR3 length equals 16 residues. In nucleotides, the CDR3 is TGTGCCAGCGGCGCGGGACAGGGGGCTCGTGGTCAGCCCCAGCATTTT. Protein sequence: CASGAGQGARGQPQHF.

In this sample, this clone turned up once. The chain joins TRBV4-3 to TRBJ2-2, with 7 bases aligning to TRBD2. CDR3 length equals 16 residues. Germline V gives CDR1 LGHNA, CDR2 YSLEER. After removal of 0 bases from V and 6 bases from J, the junction contained 7 bases not matched to a gene. For the CDR3, the DNA is TGCGCCAGCAGCCAAGACTCCCGACTAGCTCCCGGGGAGCTGTTTTTT. It translates to CASSQDSRLAPGELFF.

In this sample, this clone is medium-sized. This chain connects TRBV20-1 to TRBJ1-2; perhaps TRBD1 as D (6 bases). Germline lookup yields CDR1 DFQATT and CDR2 SNEGSKA (reference sequence). V was pared by 6 bases and J by 4 bases, with 9 bases between. This CDR3 is built from 11 residues. The CDR3 region is CSAATGYGYTF. The DNA for the CDR3 is TGCAGTGCCGCGACAGGCTATGGCTACACCTTC.

The chain employs TRBV6-5 and TRBJ1-1; no reliable D call. The germline V gene encodes CDR1 MNHEY and CDR2 SVGAGI. The V end lost 6 bases, the J end lost 0 bases, and 14 bases lay between the germline ends. The CDR3 spans 15 residues. This CDR3 reads CASSRGRNMNTEAFF. The CDR3 region has the DNA TGTGCCAGCAGCCGAGGACGGAATATGAACACTGAAGCTTTCTTT.

The chain has TRBV5-4 and TRBJ2-5; 7 bases agree with TRBD1. Per the germline V gene, CDR1 is SGHNT and CDR2 is YYREEE (reference sequence). The CDR3 extends over 13 amino acids. The V segment lost 5 bases and the J segment 5 bases; nucleotides outside the gene matches: 6. The CDR3 coding sequence is TGTGCCAGCAGATCTGGGACAGTGGAGACCCAGTACTTC. Amino acids: CASRSGTVETQYF.

The chain recombines TRBV7-2 with TRBJ2-7; D remains unclear. This CDR3 region has 13 residues. Germline-derived CDR1 and CDR2 are SGHTA and FQGNSA. V was pared by 7 bases and J by 0 bases, with 10 bases between. The CDR3 sequence: CASKGTFSYEQYF. For the CDR3, the DNA is TGTGCCAGCAAAGGAACATTCTCCTACGAGCAGTACTTC.

This rearrangement joins TRBV4-1 to TRBJ2-5; the match to TRBD1 covers 7 bases. The CDR3 has 15 amino acids. CDR1 and CDR2 (germline): MGHRA, YSYEKL. V dropped 4 bases and J dropped 4; count of bases not matched to a gene: 9. The DNA of the CDR3 is TGCGCCAGCAGCCGGGACCGGGACAGAAGAGAGACCCAGTACTTC. Protein: CASSRDRDRRETQYF.

J is TRBJ2-1 and V is TRBV5-8; D gene uncertain. Deletions cut 2 bases from V and 4 bases from J, with 7 bases between. Germline-derived CDR1 and CDR2 are SGHTS and YDEGEE. CDR3 length: 13 amino acids. CDR3 sequence (DNA): TGTGCCAGCAGCTTTACACTATACAATGAGCAGTTCTTC. It specifies CASSFTLYNEQFF.

This chain links TRBV6-1 with TRBJ2-7; tentative D call: TRBD2 (6 bases). V lost 10 bases and J 2 bases, leaving 15 bases between the germline ends. The length of the CDR3 is 13 residues. Germline values: CDR1 MNHNS, CDR2 SASEGT. DNA for the CDR3: TGTGCCACCCGGCGGGGCGATGCCTACGAGCAGTACTTC. Amino acids: CATRRGDAYEQYF.

The rearrangement links TRBV5-4 to TRBJ1-2; 9 bases agree with TRBD1. The CDR3 consists of 16 residues. V shed 2 bases, J shed 0 bases, and the junction held 5 bases outside the gene matches. Per germline, CDR1 SGHNT and CDR2 YYREEE (reference sequence). Written as DNA, the CDR3 is TGTGCCAGCAGCTTAGGACAGGGGATAACTAACTATGGCTACACCTTC. The encoded protein is CASSLGQGITNYGYTF.

This clone is medium-sized by share. This sequence joins TRBV11-2 and TRBJ2-5; D remains unclear. Germline V gene lookup returns CDR1 SGHAT and CDR2 FQNNGV. Trimming stripped 1 base from V and 5 bases from J, with 11 bases between. This CDR3 region has 14 residues. CDR3 region: CASSLGVSVETQYF. The DNA of the CDR3 is TGTGCCAGCAGCTTAGGGGTGTCTGTCGAGACCCAGTACTTC.

By frequency in the sample, this clone is medium-sized. The chain is built from TRBV7-9 and TRBJ1-2, with D tentatively TRBD1 (5 bases). CDR3 length equals 15 residues. In germline, CDR1 is SEHNR, CDR2 FQNEAQ (reference sequence). The V and J ends lost 1 base and 6 bases respectively, with 15 bases between them. Here the CDR3 reads CASSLDEGMPHGYTF. As DNA, the CDR3 is TGTGCCAGCAGCTTAGATGAGGGGATGCCTCATGGCTACACCTTC.

A word on this clone: This CDR3 is also generated by other DNA sequences in the sample. This chain links TRBV4-3 with TRBJ2-7; 7 bases align to TRBD2. Germline V gene lookup returns CDR1 LGHNA and CDR2 YSLEER. The junction had 0 bases not matched to a gene; V was cut back by 0 bases and J by 4 bases. The CDR3 length is 13 residues. CDR3 loop: CASSQDGGYEQYF. The CDR3 nucleotides read TGCGCCAGCAGCCAAGACGGGGGGTACGAGCAGTACTTC.

This clone was observed a few times. This chain links TRBV7-9 with TRBJ2-2; D is unresolved. CDR1 and CDR2 (germline): SEHNR, FQNEAQ (reference sequence). CDR3 length equals 15 residues. V dropped 7 bases and J dropped 0 bases, with 12 bases sitting between them. CDR3 DNA: TGTGCCAGCAAAGGTACAGTCGCGAACACCGGGGAGCTGTTTTTT. It is translated as CASKGTVANTGELFF.

The chain combines TRBV5-1 with TRBJ1-5; D uncertain. Trimming stripped 1 base from V and 1 base from J, with 9 bases between. There are 15 residues in the CDR3. Germline V gives CDR1 SGHRS, CDR2 YFSETQ. The DNA for the CDR3 is TGCGCCAGCAGCTTGACGCCTGGGAGCAATCAGCCCCAGCATTTT. Amino acid sequence: CASSLTPGSNQPQHF.

The CDR3: CASSLGTGGDQPQHF. CDR3 coding DNA: TGTGCCAGCAGCTTAGGGACAGGGGGGGATCAGCCCCAGCATTTT. This sequence joins TRBV13 and TRBJ1-5, with 9 bases fitting TRBD1. With 0 bases clipped from V and 5 bases from J, the junction kept 2 bases outside the gene matches. This CDR3 has 15 amino acids. The germline gives CDR1 PRHDT, CDR2 FYEKMQ (reference sequence).

This clone was counted only a few times. The chain links TRBV4-3 to TRBJ2-3; 9 bases are a match to TRBD1. CDR1 and CDR2 from the germline V gene are LGHNA and YSLEER. V lost 3 bases, J lost 0 bases, and 7 bases stayed unmatched. The CDR3 covers 17 residues. CDR3 amino acids: CASSHASGTGSTDTQYF. The CDR3 DNA is TGCGCCAGCAGCCACGCTTCCGGGACAGGGAGCACAGATACGCAGTATTTT.

The chain recombines TRBV5-1 with TRBJ1-1, with 9 nucleotides matching TRBD1. CDR1 is SGHRS and CDR2 is YFSETQ in the germline V gene. The CDR3 consists of 15 residues. The V segment lost 0 bases and the J segment 5 bases; nucleotides outside the gene matches: 5. The CDR3 reads CASSLDRGRGTEAFF. The CDR3 DNA reads TGCGCCAGCAGCTTGGACAGGGGGCGCGGGACTGAAGCTTTCTTT.

This clone was counted a few times. The V and J genes are TRBV19 and TRBJ2-7; D not certain. This CDR3 comprises 16 residues. V lost 1 base, J lost 0 bases, and 13 bases lay in between. Germline CDR1 LNHDA, CDR2 SQIVND (reference sequence). The CDR3: CASSIALAGSSYEQYF. The DNA for the CDR3 is TGTGCCAGTAGTATAGCCTTGGCAGGAAGCTCCTACGAGCAGTACTTC.

This clone was seen a handful of times. The rearrangement joins TRBV5-1 to TRBJ1-1; D may be TRBD1 (5 bases). Germline V gives CDR1 SGHRS, CDR2 YFSETQ. Trimming shortened V by 4 bases and J by 1 base, and 14 bases separated the two germline ends. The CDR3 consists of 15 residues. The CDR3, as DNA: TGCGCCAGCAGCGTCGGGACGTCTCAGAACACTGAAGCTTTCTTT. Amino acids: CASSVGTSQNTEAFF.

This clone has just a few counts. The rearrangement links TRBV28 to TRBJ1-5; unclear D gene. V was clipped by 8 bases and J by 3 bases, with 23 bases between them. The CDR3 length is 17 residues. CDR1 is MDHEN and CDR2 is SYDVKM in the germline V gene. CDR3 protein: CASRSPKGGLLNQPQHF. In DNA, the CDR3 is TGTGCCAGCCGCTCACCTAAGGGAGGCCTACTCAATCAGCCCCAGCATTTT.

This clone was seen a handful of times. This chain joins TRBV11-1 and TRBJ2-7; D gene ambiguous. Trimming shortened V by 4 bases and J by 0 bases, and 13 bases separated the two germline ends. This CDR3 is 15 amino acids long. Per germline, CDR1 SGHAT and CDR2 FQDESV (reference sequence). Here the CDR3 reads CASSSWTYSSYEQYF. The CDR3 nucleotides are TGTGCCAGCAGCTCCTGGACCTACAGCTCCTACGAGCAGTACTTC.

This clone was seen a few times. The chain couples TRBV30 to TRBJ2-7; the D gene is possibly TRBD1 (5 bases). Trimming removed 3 bases from V and 2 bases from J, with 11 bases in between. Germline values: CDR1 GTSNPN, CDR2 SVGIG (reference sequence). This CDR3 spans 13 amino acids. In DNA form, the CDR3 reads TGTGCCTGGAGGTCAAGGGGAACCTACGAGCAGTACTTC. Amino acid sequence: CAWRSRGTYEQYF.